These 22 T cell receptor beta chains were all obtained from the same sample, sequenced in a study of blood T cell repertoires in COVID-19. Generated by immunoSEQ multiplex PCR, the TCRdb table keeps only in-frame clones and is missing some. The data contain around 370,000 clones, 88% of them singletons. Sequenced material: peripheral blood. All receptors derive from a woman aged 65 to 85 with COVID-19, enrolled during active disease.

The chain has TRBV5-1 and TRBJ1-1, with D perhaps TRBD1 (5 bases). V was shortened by 2 bases and J by 11 bases, with 10 bases between the two germline ends. CDR1 and CDR2 from the germline V gene are SGHRS and YFSETQ. The length of the CDR3 is 11 residues. The CDR3 DNA sequence: TGCGCCAGCAGCTTTGGAGGGACGGCTTTCTTT. It yields the protein CASSFGGTAFF.

The chain is built from TRBV30 and TRBJ1-1; TRBD1 matches 8 bases. The CDR3 has 15 residues. Germline V gene lookup returns CDR1 GTSNPN and CDR2 SVGIG (reference sequence). V shed 4 bases and J 1 base; nucleotides not matched to a gene: 8. The CDR3: CAWKKADRGNTEAFF. The CDR3 DNA reads TGTGCCTGGAAGAAGGCTGACAGGGGGAACACTGAAGCTTTCTTT.

This chain uses TRBV7-2 with TRBJ2-2; 10 nucleotides agree with TRBD2. V gave up 3 bases and J gave up 6 bases; unmatched junction bases: 4. Germline assignment: CDR1 SGHTA and CDR2 FQGNSA. The CDR3 totals 15 residues. CDR3 residues: CASSLGLAWAGELFF. As DNA, the CDR3 is TGTGCCAGCAGCTTGGGACTAGCGTGGGCCGGGGAGCTGTTTTTT. The entire variable domain, with the rest obtained from reference TRBV7-2 and TRBJ2-2, is as follows: GAGVSQSPSNKVTEKGKDVELRCDPISGHTALYWYRQSLGQGLEFLIYFQGNSAPDKSGLPSDRFSAERTGGSVSTLTIQRTQQEDSAVYLCASSLGLAWAGELFFGEGSRLTVL.

The chain recombines TRBV7-2 with TRBJ1-3, with D possibly TRBD1 on 5 matching bases. Germline loops: CDR1 SGHTA, CDR2 FQGNSA. This CDR3 is built from 17 residues. V was clipped by 1 base and J by 3 bases, with 16 bases between them. CDR3: CASSLGPGGGGGNTIYF. The CDR3 coding sequence is TGTGCCAGCAGCTTAGGACCCGGGGGGGGAGGTGGAAACACCATATATTTT.

V gene TRBV27 combines with J gene TRBJ2-7; 11 positions agree with TRBD2. The CDR3 extends over 14 amino acids. The ends lost 6 bases at V and 2 bases at J; junction bases unmatched: 3. CDR1 is MNHEY, CDR2 SMNVEV, per germline (reference sequence). Written as DNA, the CDR3 is TGTGCCAGCAGGAAACTAGCGGGGGCCTACGAGCAGTACTTC. The encoded protein is CASRKLAGAYEQYF.

The V gene is TRBV5-6, the J gene TRBJ2-1; 13 bases map to TRBD2. After removal of 0 bases from V and 3 bases from J, the junction contained 3 bases not matched to a gene. This CDR3 is built from 17 residues. Germline V gene data show CDR1 as SGHDT and CDR2 as YYEEEE. This CDR3 is CASSLGTSGGYYNEQFF. Written as DNA, the CDR3 is TGTGCCAGCAGCTTGGGGACTAGCGGGGGTTACTACAATGAGCAGTTCTTC. Complete variable domain (other parts from reference TRBV5-6 and TRBJ2-1): DAGVTQSPTHLIKTRGQQVTLRCSPKSGHDTVSWYQQALGQGPQFIFQYYEEEERQRGNFPDRFSGHQFPNYSSELNVNALLLGDSALYLCASSLGTSGGYYNEQFFGPGTRLTVL.

In this sample, this clone turned up a few times. The chain carries TRBV5-1 and TRBJ1-2; 7 nucleotides line up with TRBD1. The germline V gene has CDR1 SGHRS and CDR2 YFSETQ. J lost 4 bases, V lost 4 bases, and 13 bases had no gene match. The CDR3 has 16 residues. CDR3 DNA: TGCGCCAGCAGCCCTAGAGAGGGGGCGCAGATCTATGGCTACACCTTC. Protein product: CASSPREGAQIYGYTF. Based on the CDR3 plus reference TRBV5-1 and TRBJ1-2, the full variable domain is KAGVTQTPRYLIKTRGQQVTLSCSPISGHRSVSWYQQTPGQGLQFLFEYFSETQRNKGNFPGRFSGRQFSNSRSEMNVSTLELGDSALYLCASSPREGAQIYGYTFGSGTRLTVV.

The V and J genes are TRBV5-5 and TRBJ2-1; possibly TRBD1 for D (6 bases). In germline, CDR1 is SGHKS, CDR2 YYEKEE (reference sequence). CDR3 length equals 14 residues. The V end was cut by 2 bases, the J end by 4 bases, with 10 bases between. This CDR3 is CASSLRGGYNEQFF. The DNA of the CDR3 is TGTGCCAGCAGCTTACGAGGGGGATACAATGAGCAGTTCTTC.

The rearrangement uses TRBV2 and TRBJ2-3; 7 nucleotides line up with TRBD2. Germline V lookup: CDR1 SNHLY, CDR2 FYNNEI. V gave up 2 bases and J gave up 1 base; unmatched junction bases: 0. CDR3 size: 14 residues. The CDR3 is CASSEREGTDTQYF. Written as DNA, the CDR3 is TGTGCCAGCAGTGAACGGGAGGGCACAGATACGCAGTATTTT.

The J gene is TRBJ1-5, the V gene TRBV27; 9 bases are a match to TRBD1. This CDR3 region has 13 residues. The V gene's germline CDR1 is MNHEY and CDR2 SMNVEV (reference sequence). V gave up 4 bases and J gave up 6 bases; unmatched junction bases: 1. The CDR3 here is CASSYRGPQPQHF. The CDR3 DNA reads as TGTGCCAGCAGTTACAGGGGGCCTCAGCCCCAGCATTTT.

DNA for the CDR3: TGTGCTAGTGCTAGTTCTCTTTCAACTAATGAAAAACTGTTTTTT. Residues: CASASSLSTNEKLFF. The rearrangement links TRBV12-5 to TRBJ1-4; no definite D call. The germline V gene has CDR1 LGHNT and CDR2 FRNRAP. The V gene lost 7 bases and the J gene lost 0 bases, with 12 bases spanning the gap. The CDR3 runs 15 residues.

V and J are TRBV7-9 and TRBJ1-2, with 7 bases identical to TRBD1. The V gene end was trimmed by 8 bases and the J gene end by 3 bases; junction bases not matched to a gene: 12. This CDR3 region has 15 residues. CDR1 and CDR2 from the germline V gene are SEHNR and FQNEAQ (reference sequence). CDR3 protein: CASGDGDRLDYGYTF. CDR3 DNA sequence: TGTGCCAGCGGCGACGGGGACAGACTAGACTATGGCTACACCTTC.

The chain uses TRBV6-2 or TRBV6-3 and TRBJ2-2, with 8 bases lining up with TRBD2. This CDR3 comprises 18 residues. Germline V gene data show CDR1 as MNHEY and CDR2 as SVGEGT. V trimming: 4 bases; J trimming: 2 bases; junction bases outside the gene matches: 12. CDR3 sequence reads: CASSSPTLAGFNTGELFF. The CDR3 nucleotides read TGTGCCAGCAGTTCCCCCACTTTAGCGGGGTTCAACACCGGGGAGCTGTTTTTT.

This clone has just a few counts. This chain joins TRBV7-2 and TRBJ1-5; 9 bases align to TRBD1. Trimming took 2 bases from V and 2 from J; bases not matched to a gene: 4. The CDR3 covers 16 residues. In germline, CDR1 is SGHTA, CDR2 FQGNSA. In nucleotides, the CDR3 is TGTGCCAGCAGCTTACGGGACAGGGAAGGCAATCAGCCCCAGCATTTT. Residues: CASSLRDREGNQPQHF.

The chain has TRBV6-5 and TRBJ1-1, with D tentatively TRBD1 (5 bases). From germline, CDR1 is MNHEY and CDR2 SVGAGI. V lost 6 bases and J 5 bases, leaving 19 bases between the germline ends. The CDR3 loop spans 15 amino acids. The CDR3 coding sequence is TGTGCCAGCAGCGGTGGGACTTTGGGAGGAACTGAAGCTTTCTTT. This codes for CASSGGTLGGTEAFF.

V is TRBV21-1 and J is TRBJ2-7; the D call TRBD1 from the table was never checked on the DNA. TRBV21-1 counts as a pseudogene. CDR3 length: 14 amino acids. The chain's CDR3 is CASSKDGTDNEQYF. The CDR3 DNA reads TGTGCCAGCAGCAAAGACGGGACAGATAACGAGCAGTACTTC.

The chain couples TRBV5-1 to TRBJ2-3; 16 bases fit TRBD2. The CDR3 is 18 amino acids. Trimming cost V 4 bases and J 6 bases; bases outside gene matches: 11. The germline CDR1 and CDR2 sequences are SGHRS and YFSETQ. The CDR3 loop is CASSPRGLAGGLIDTQYF. DNA of the CDR3: TGCGCCAGCAGCCCTAGGGGACTAGCGGGGGGGCTAATTGATACGCAGTATTTT.

The rearrangement joins TRBV28 to TRBJ1-5; D not certain. V was cut by 2 bases and J by 7 bases, with 6 bases left in between. The CDR3 runs to 12 residues. In germline, CDR1 is MDHEN, CDR2 SYDVKM. CDR3 DNA sequence: TGTGCCAGCAGTTTAATTAAACAGCCCCAGCATTTT. Translation gives CASSLIKQPQHF.

The chain carries TRBV4-2 and TRBJ2-2, with 8 bases lining up with TRBD2. V lost 1 base and J lost 3; bases outside the gene matches: 16. The germline V gene has CDR1 LGHNA and CDR2 YNFKEQ. The CDR3 covers 20 residues. The CDR3 protein is CASSQAGGASGPPDTGELFF. The DNA of the CDR3 is TGTGCCAGCAGCCAAGCGGGGGGGGCTAGCGGGCCCCCTGACACCGGGGAGCTGTTTTTT.

This clone appeared once. The CDR3 sequence is CASKTEFNQPQHF. For the CDR3, the DNA is TGTGCCAGCAAAACAGAGTTCAATCAGCCCCAGCATTTT. V is TRBV2 and J is TRBJ1-5; D ambiguous. Germline V gene lookup returns CDR1 SNHLY and CDR2 FYNNEI. V lost 7 bases to trimming and J lost 3 bases, with 10 bases between them. There are 13 residues in the CDR3.

The chain couples TRBV5-4 to TRBJ2-3; tentative D call: TRBD2 (7 bases). V lost 4 bases and J 3 bases, leaving 12 bases between the germline ends. In germline, CDR1 is SGHNT, CDR2 YYREEE (reference sequence). This CDR3 region has 14 residues. The chain's CDR3 is CASSRGGGTDTQYF. CDR3 nucleotides: TGTGCCAGCAGCAGGGGGGGCGGGACAGATACGCAGTATTTT.

This clone was detected only a few times. This chain connects TRBV6-5 to TRBJ1-2; D unresolved. Per the germline V gene, CDR1 is MNHEY and CDR2 is SVGAGI. Trimming removed 2 bases from V and 6 bases from J, with 13 bases in between. The CDR3 contains 14 residues. The CDR3 DNA reads TGTGCCAGCAGTTACGGTTCTGCGAGGGATGGCTACACCTTC. This gives the protein CASSYGSARDGYTF.